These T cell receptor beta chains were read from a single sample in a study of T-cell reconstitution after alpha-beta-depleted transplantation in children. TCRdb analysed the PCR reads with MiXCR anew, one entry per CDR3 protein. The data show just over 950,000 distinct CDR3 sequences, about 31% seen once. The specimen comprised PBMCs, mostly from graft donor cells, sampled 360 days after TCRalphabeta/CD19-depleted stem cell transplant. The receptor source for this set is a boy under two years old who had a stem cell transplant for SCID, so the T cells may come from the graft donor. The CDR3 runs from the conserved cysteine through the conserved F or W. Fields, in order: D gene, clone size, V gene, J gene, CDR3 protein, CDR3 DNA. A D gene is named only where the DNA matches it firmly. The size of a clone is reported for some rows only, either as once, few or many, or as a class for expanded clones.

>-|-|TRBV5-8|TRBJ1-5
CASSLGTGSPGQPQHF
TGTGCCAGCAGCTTGGGTACAGGCTCCCCAGGCCAGCCCCAGCATTTT
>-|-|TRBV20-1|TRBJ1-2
CSARALMTDTF
TGCAGTGCTAGAGCCCTAATGACTGACACCTTC
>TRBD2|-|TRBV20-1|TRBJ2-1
CSARTKRGRDNEQFF
TGCAGTGCTAGGACCAAGCGGGGGCGGGACAATGAGCAGTTCTTC
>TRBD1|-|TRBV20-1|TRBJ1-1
CSAATGAGGTEAFF
TGCAGTGCCGCTACAGGGGCCGGGGGGACTGAAGCTTTCTTT
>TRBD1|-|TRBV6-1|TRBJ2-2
CASSEGTGTGELFF
TGTGCCAGCAGTGAAGGGACAGGGACCGGGGAGCTGTTTTTT
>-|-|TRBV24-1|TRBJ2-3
CATSDWGNTGEGTDTQYF
TGTGCCACCAGTGATTGGGGGAACACAGGGGAGGGGACAGATACGCAGTATTTT
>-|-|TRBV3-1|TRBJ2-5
CASSHGPGSQETQYF
TGTGCCAGCAGCCACGGCCCGGGCAGCCAAGAGACCCAGTACTTC
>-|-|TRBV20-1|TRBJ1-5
CSSKGLVNQPQHF
TGCAGCTCAAAGGGACTCGTCAATCAGCCCCAGCATTTT
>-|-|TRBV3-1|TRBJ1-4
CASSQDQVPGEKLFF
TGTGCCAGCAGCCAAGACCAGGTCCCGGGGGAAAAACTGTTTTTT
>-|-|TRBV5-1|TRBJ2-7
CASRRTDDEQYF
TGCGCCAGCAGGAGGACAGATGACGAGCAGTACTTC
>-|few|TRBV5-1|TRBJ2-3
CASSPATGTDTQYF
TGCGCCAGCAGCCCCGCGACAGGCACAGATACGCAGTATTTT
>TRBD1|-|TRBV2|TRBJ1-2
CASSIQGAYGYTF
TGTGCCAGCAGCATACAGGGGGCGTATGGCTACACCTTC
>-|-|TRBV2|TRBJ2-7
CASSSAGHSAEQYF
TGTGCCAGCAGCTCGGCCGGGCACTCCGCAGAGCAGTACTTC
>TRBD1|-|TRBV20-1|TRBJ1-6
CSATGTGESPLHF
TGCAGTGCTACCGGGACAGGAGAATCACCCCTCCACTTT
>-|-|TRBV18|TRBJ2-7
CASSLPGTKLEQYF
TGTGCCAGCTCACTTCCCGGGACAAAACTCGAGCAGTACTTC
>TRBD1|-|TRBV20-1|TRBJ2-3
CSARGIGGALSSTDTQYF
TGCAGTGCTAGGGGGATAGGGGGCGCCTTATCTAGCACAGATACGCAGTATTTT
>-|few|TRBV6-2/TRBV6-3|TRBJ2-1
CASSYGQSNEQFF
TGTGCCAGCAGTTATGGTCAGTCCAATGAGCAGTTCTTC
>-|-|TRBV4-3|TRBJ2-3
CASSQDCRGTDTQYF
TGCGCCAGCAGCCAAGACTGTCGCGGCACAGATACGCAGTATTTT
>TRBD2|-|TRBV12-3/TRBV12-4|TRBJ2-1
CASSFAAGGLNEQFF
TGTGCCAGCAGTTTTGCGGCGGGGGGGCTAAATGAGCAGTTCTTC
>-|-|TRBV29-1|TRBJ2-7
CSVVRGLSSYEQYF
TGCAGCGTTGTCAGGGGCCTCAGCTCCTACGAGCAGTACTTC
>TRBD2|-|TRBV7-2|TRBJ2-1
CASSLALAGIYNEQFF
TGTGCCAGCAGCTTAGCGTTAGCGGGGATCTACAATGAGCAGTTCTTC
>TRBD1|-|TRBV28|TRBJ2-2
CASRLDRGRLWTGELFF
TGTGCCAGCAGGCTCGACAGGGGGCGGCTTTGGACCGGGGAGCTGTTTTTT
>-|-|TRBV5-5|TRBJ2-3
CASSWGYQVTDTQYF
TGTGCCAGCAGCTGGGGCTATCAAGTCACAGATACGCAGTATTTT
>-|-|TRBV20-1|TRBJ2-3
CSAPHWGRTDTQYF
TGCAGTGCTCCTCACTGGGGCCGAACAGATACGCAGTATTTT
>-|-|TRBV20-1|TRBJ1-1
CSAPAVGTEAFF
TGCAGTGCCCCGGCGGTGGGCACTGAAGCTTTCTTT
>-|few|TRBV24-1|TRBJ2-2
CATSDPPSEGAIGELFF
TGTGCCACCAGTGACCCCCCCAGCGAAGGCGCTATCGGGGAGCTGTTTTTT
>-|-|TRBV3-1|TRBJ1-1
CASSERVPNTEAFF
TGTGCCAGCAGCGAGCGGGTGCCGAACACTGAAGCTTTCTTT
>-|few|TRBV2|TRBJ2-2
CASSDSQLNTGELFF
TGTGCCAGCAGTGATTCCCAACTCAACACCGGGGAGCTGTTTTTT
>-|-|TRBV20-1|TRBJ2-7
CSGSPLQGFAYEQYF
TGCAGTGGTAGCCCCCTTCAGGGGTTCGCCTACGAGCAGTACTTC
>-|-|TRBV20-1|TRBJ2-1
CSARSGAHGPYNEQFF
TGCAGTGCTAGGTCGGGAGCGCACGGGCCCTACAATGAGCAGTTCTTC
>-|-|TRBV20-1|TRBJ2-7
CSAQGLSSYEQYF
TGCAGTGCTCAGGGGCTGAGCTCCTACGAGCAGTACTTC
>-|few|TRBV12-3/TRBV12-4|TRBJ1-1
CASTVGWTEAFF
TGTGCCAGCACCGTTGGCTGGACTGAAGCTTTCTTT
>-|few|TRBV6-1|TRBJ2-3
CASSRRVTDTQYF
TGTGCCAGCAGTCGCAGGGTAACAGATACGCAGTATTTT
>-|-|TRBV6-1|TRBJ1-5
CASSARPRQDNQPQHF
TGTGCCAGCAGTGCCCGACCACGACAGGACAATCAGCCCCAGCATTTT
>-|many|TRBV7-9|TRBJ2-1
CASTQLWDEQFF
TGTGCCAGCACCCAACTTTGGGATGAGCAGTTCTTC
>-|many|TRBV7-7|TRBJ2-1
CASSLGFYNEQFF
TGTGCCAGCAGCTTAGGCTTTTACAATGAGCAGTTCTTC
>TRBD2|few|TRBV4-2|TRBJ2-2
CASSQDGRGRGTGELFF
TGTGCCAGCAGCCAAGATGGGCGGGGGAGGGGCACCGGGGAGCTGTTTTTT
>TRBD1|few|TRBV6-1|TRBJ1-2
CASSDHRGAYGYTF
TGTGCCAGCAGTGACCACAGGGGTGCCTATGGCTACACCTTC
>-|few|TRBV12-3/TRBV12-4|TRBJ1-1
CASSPLGVNTEAFF
TGTGCCAGCAGTCCTTTAGGGGTGAACACTGAAGCTTTCTTT
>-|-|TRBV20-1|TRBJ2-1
CSARDLRGAPYNEQFF
TGCAGTGCTAGAGATCTTCGGGGGGCCCCTTACAATGAGCAGTTCTTC
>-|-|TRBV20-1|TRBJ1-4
CSAGLRQGGEKLFF
TGCAGTGCTGGCCTTAGGCAGGGAGGTGAAAAACTGTTTTTT
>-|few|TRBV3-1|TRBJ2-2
CASTAAVDTGELFF
TGTGCCAGCACCGCGGCGGTGGACACCGGGGAGCTGTTTTTT
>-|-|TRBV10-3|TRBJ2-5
CAISETGTRQETQYF
TGTGCCATCAGTGAGACGGGGACACGCCAAGAGACCCAGTACTTC
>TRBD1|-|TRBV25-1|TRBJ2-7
CASSEYKWTGGEQYF
TGTGCCAGCAGTGAATATAAATGGACAGGGGGCGAGCAGTACTTC
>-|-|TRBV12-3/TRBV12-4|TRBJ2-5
CASTKIGTGQETQYF
TGTGCCAGCACCAAAATCGGCACGGGACAAGAGACCCAGTACTTC
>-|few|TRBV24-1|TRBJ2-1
CATSAPRGTYNEQFF
TGTGCCACCAGTGCCCCACGGGGTACCTACAATGAGCAGTTCTTC
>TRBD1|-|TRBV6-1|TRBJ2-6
CASSPMTGGSPGANVLTF
TGTGCCAGCAGCCCTATGACAGGGGGCTCTCCCGGGGCCAACGTCCTGACTTTC
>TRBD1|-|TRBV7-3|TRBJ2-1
CASSLRVVGQGYNEQFF
TGTGCCAGCAGCTTAAGAGTTGTGGGACAGGGGTACAATGAGCAGTTCTTC
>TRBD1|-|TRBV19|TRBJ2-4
CASSRDRGGIQYF
TGTGCCAGTAGCCGGGACAGGGGGGGCATTCAGTACTTC
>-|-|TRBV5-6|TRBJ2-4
CASSERGHAKNIQYF
TGTGCCAGCAGCGAGCGGGGACACGCCAAAAACATTCAGTACTTC